These 20 T cell receptor beta chains share one sample of origin, sequenced in a study of vaccination effects on CD4 cells after COVID-19. The protocol was immunoSEQ multiplex PCR, while the TCRdb copy is restricted to in-frame clones and leaves out a portion. The profile shows about 45,000 clones, approximately 70% of them singletons. Peptide-pool stimulation followed by sequencing identified expanded antigen-specific CD4+ clonotypes in the ViraFEST assay. Subsequent to a culture period of more than 9 days, CD4+ T cells were isolated. It was between March and December 2020 that the person had a SARS-CoV-2 infection confirmed by PCR. Antigens of these TCRs are unknown. The sample here was CD4+ T cells from PBMCs cultured with a peptide pool, taken before COVID-19 vaccination. The receptors were sampled from a human donor who had a prior SARS-CoV-2 infection.

The chain joins TRBV4-3 to TRBJ2-7; D is perhaps TRBD2 (6 bases). The CDR3 loop spans 15 amino acids. Trimming removed 1 base from V and 4 bases from J, with 14 bases in between. Per the germline V gene, CDR1 is LGHNA and CDR2 is YSLEER. The CDR3 is CASSQGRDPSYEQYF. The CDR3 DNA reads as TGCGCCAGCAGCCAAGGGAGGGACCCCTCATACGAGCAGTACTTC.

V usage is TRBV3-1 (or the pseudogene TRBV3-2) and J usage is TRBJ2-1; tentative D call: TRBD2 (6 bases). Germline CDR1 LGHDT, CDR2 YNNKEL (reference sequence). V lost 3 bases, J lost 9 bases, and 12 bases lay in between. This CDR3 contains 13 residues. CDR3 in amino acids: CASSQYLASEQFF. The CDR3, as DNA: TGTGCCAGCAGCCAGTATCTAGCGAGTGAGCAGTTCTTC.

V usage is TRBV6-1 and J usage is TRBJ1-5, with D possibly being TRBD1 (5 bases). The CDR3 runs 14 residues. V shed 1 base and J shed 6 bases, with 10 bases lying between them. Germline CDR1 and CDR2: MNHNS and SASEGT. CDR3 nucleotide sequence: TGTGCCAGCAGTGAAGTATATAGGGGTCAGCCCCAGCATTTT. Translating gives CASSEVYRGQPQHF.

The rearrangement links TRBV19 to TRBJ2-7; D remains ambiguous. The V end was cut by 4 bases, the J end by 7 bases, with 14 bases between. The germline CDR1 and CDR2 sequences are LNHDA and SQIVND (reference sequence). The CDR3 totals 13 residues. As DNA, the CDR3 is TGTGCCAGTAGTACCACACGACTGGGAGAGCAGTACTTC. As protein: CASSTTRLGEQYF.

The chain has TRBV4-2 and TRBJ2-3; D might be TRBD2 (7 bases). This CDR3 is built from 17 residues. Germline CDR1 reads LGHNA; CDR2 reads YNFKEQ. V dropped 2 bases and J dropped 5 bases, with 20 bases sitting between them. In DNA, the CDR3 is TGTGCCAGCAGCCAACTAACCGGCCGGGGGGCCAAAGATACGCAGTATTTT. This sequence encodes CASSQLTGRGAKDTQYF.

The genes are TRBV2 and TRBJ1-5, with unresolved D. Trimming cost V 2 bases and J 5 bases, with 10 bases left between them. This CDR3 contains 14 residues. The germline gives CDR1 SNHLY, CDR2 FYNNEI. CDR3 amino acids: CASSEQGIDQPQHF. CDR3 nucleotide sequence: TGTGCCAGCAGTGAACAAGGGATTGATCAGCCCCAGCATTTT.

J is TRBJ1-3 and V is TRBV18; a weak D match, TRBD1 (5 bases). This CDR3 comprises 14 residues. V lost 3 bases and J 8 bases, leaving 14 bases between the germline ends. From germline, CDR1 is KGHSH and CDR2 LQKENI. CDR3 region: CASSPSRGWDTIYF. For the CDR3, the DNA is TGTGCCAGCTCACCTAGTAGGGGATGGGACACCATATATTTT.

This chain uses TRBV5-4 with TRBJ1-4; no firm D call. The V end was cut by 0 bases, the J end by 0 bases, with 3 bases between. CDR3 length: 14 residues. CDR1 and CDR2 from the germline V gene are SGHNT and YYREEE (reference sequence). The CDR3 DNA sequence: TGTGCCAGCAGCTTGGAAGCAACTAATGAAAAACTGTTTTTT. Translation: CASSLEATNEKLFF.

This clone has a handful of counts. This sequence joins TRBV1 and TRBJ2-7; TRBD2 is the table's D call, not checked against the DNA. TRBV1 is given as a pseudogene. The CDR3 length is 15 residues. The DNA for the CDR3 is TGCACCAGCAGCCAAAGGCGGGGAACCACCTACGAGCAGTACTTC. Its translation: CTSSQRRGTTYEQYF.

The chain uses TRBV5-6 and TRBJ1-2; D gene ambiguous. This CDR3 comprises 15 residues. The ends were cut back, 3 bases at V and 0 bases at J, with 12 bases in the middle. The germline gives CDR1 SGHDT, CDR2 YYEEEE. CDR3 region: CASSYQSVANYGYTF. The CDR3 DNA reads as TGTGCCAGCAGCTACCAGTCAGTGGCTAACTATGGCTACACCTTC.

This sequence joins TRBV5-5 and TRBJ1-1; D not certain. In germline, CDR1 is SGHKS, CDR2 YYEKEE (reference sequence). There are 14 residues in the CDR3. V dropped 3 bases and J dropped 1 base, with 10 bases sitting between them. CDR3 protein: CASSSHQRNTEAFF. In nucleotides, the CDR3 is TGTGCCAGCAGCTCCCATCAACGGAACACTGAAGCTTTCTTT.

V and J are TRBV4-1 and TRBJ2-7, with D maybe TRBD2 (6 bases). The germline V gene has CDR1 MGHRA and CDR2 YSYEKL. V lost 4 bases to trimming and J lost 0 bases, with 16 bases between them. CDR3 size: 16 residues. The CDR3 region has the DNA TGCGCCAGCAGCCGACCGGGGGTTATTAGCTCCTACGAGCAGTACTTC. It is translated as CASSRPGVISSYEQYF.

V and J are TRBV7-3 and TRBJ2-1; D is undetermined. Between the trimmed V and J ends, which lost 8 bases and 2 bases, there was a span of 13 bases. Germline CDR1 SGHTA, CDR2 FQGTGA. This CDR3 contains 14 residues. CDR3 loop: CASSIGGTYNEQFF. CDR3 coding DNA: TGTGCCAGCTCAATCGGTGGGACCTACAATGAGCAGTTCTTC.

The V and J genes are TRBV7-3 and TRBJ2-3, with unresolved D. Germline assignment: CDR1 SGHTA and CDR2 FQGTGA. The V gene lost 1 base and the J gene lost 6 bases, with 11 bases spanning the gap. The CDR3 extends over 14 amino acids. CDR3: CASSLSDHIDTQYF. In nucleotides, the CDR3 is TGTGCCAGCAGCTTAAGTGACCATATCGATACGCAGTATTTT.

This chain joins TRBV5-6 and TRBJ2-7; D not certain. The CDR3 is 15 amino acids. Between the trimmed V and J ends, which lost 4 bases and 0 bases, there was a span of 14 bases. Germline V CDR1 and CDR2: SGHDT, YYEEEE. The CDR3 DNA is TGTGCCAGCAGCATGGGGATAACTCACTCCTACGAGCAGTACTTC. Its translation: CASSMGITHSYEQYF.

The chain has TRBV7-3 and TRBJ2-7; 7 bases map to TRBD2. Germline V CDR1 and CDR2: SGHTA, FQGTGA. With 4 bases clipped from V and 7 bases from J, the junction kept 10 bases outside the gene matches. CDR3 length equals 14 residues. The CDR3 DNA is TGTGCCAGCAGCTCTAGCGGAGAGGGCACGGAGCAGTACTTC. This sequence encodes CASSSSGEGTEQYF.

This sequence joins TRBV11-3 and TRBJ2-1; the D is unclear. CDR1 and CDR2 from the germline V gene are SGHNT and YENEEA. The CDR3 has 15 amino acids. The V end lost 0 bases, the J end lost 6 bases, and 12 bases lay between the germline ends. This CDR3 is CASSLDRPVVNEQFF. DNA for the CDR3: TGTGCCAGCAGCTTAGATAGGCCCGTCGTCAATGAGCAGTTCTTC.

The chain has TRBV4-1 and TRBJ2-7, with D perhaps TRBD2 (7 bases). The CDR3 totals 16 residues. Germline V gene data show CDR1 as MGHRA and CDR2 as YSYEKL. Between the trimmed V and J ends, which lost 1 base and 7 bases, there was a span of 20 bases. Written as DNA, the CDR3 is TGCGCCAGCAGCCAAGTGGTTGGAGGGGGGGGCGAGGAGCAGTACTTC. Amino acid sequence: CASSQVVGGGGEEQYF.

The chain links TRBV7-2 to TRBJ2-1; TRBD2 aligns across 7 bases. CDR3 length: 16 amino acids. J lost 4 bases, V lost 1 base, and 7 bases had no gene match. Germline CDR1 and CDR2: SGHTA and FQGNSA. CDR3 DNA: TGTGCCAGCAGCTTAGGAGTGGGACTACCTTACAATGAGCAGTTCTTC. This gives the protein CASSLGVGLPYNEQFF.

The V gene is TRBV2, the J gene TRBJ1-1; D unclear. This CDR3 comprises 13 residues. Germline V gene data show CDR1 as SNHLY and CDR2 as FYNNEI. The V and J ends lost 4 bases and 1 base respectively, with 7 bases between them. CDR3 in DNA: TGTGCCAGCAGTGTGTGGGAGAACACTGAAGCTTTCTTT. Translated: CASSVWENTEAFF.